A selection of T cell receptor beta chains follows, all from one sample in a study of blood T cell repertoires in COVID-19. TCRdb keeps only in-frame clones here, not all; method: immunoSEQ multiplex PCR. Of roughly 410,000 clones detected, 89% appear once; the ten largest clones hold roughly 1.2%. The sample comprised peripheral blood. Receptor source: a man aged 35-49 years with acute or convalescent COVID-19. The CDR3 runs from the conserved cysteine through the conserved F or W. D genes are given only for firm matches. Size values are once, few and many counts, or a class for expanded clones, and some rows have none.

D gene: .; V gene: TRBV20-1; J gene: TRBJ2-3; clone size: once; CDR3 DNA: TGCAGTGCTAGACAGACAGATACGCAGTATTTT; CDR3 protein: CSARQTDTQYF
D gene: TRBD1; V gene: TRBV6-5; J gene: TRBJ2-5; clone size: .; CDR3 DNA: TGTGCCAGCGCCGGGACAGGGTTCCAAGAGACCCAGTACTTC; CDR3 protein: CASAGTGFQETQYF
D gene: .; V gene: TRBV6-2/TRBV6-3; J gene: TRBJ2-5; clone size: once; CDR3 DNA: TGTGCCAGCAGTTACGCCGGGCCAGGGGAGTACCAAGAGACCCAGTACTTC; CDR3 protein: CASSYAGPGEYQETQYF
D gene: .; V gene: TRBV30; J gene: TRBJ1-4; clone size: .; CDR3 DNA: TGTGCCTGGAGTGATTTGAGTGAAAAACTGTTTTTT; CDR3 protein: CAWSDLSEKLFF
D gene: TRBD1; V gene: TRBV28; J gene: TRBJ1-5; clone size: .; CDR3 DNA: TGTGCCAGCAGTCCAAGGGACAGGGAACTCAATCAGCCCCAGCATTTT; CDR3 protein: CASSPRDRELNQPQHF
D gene: .; V gene: TRBV24-1; J gene: TRBJ2-2; clone size: .; CDR3 DNA: TGTGCCACCAGTGATCTGAGGGGGACCGGGCGGACCGGGGAGCTGTTTTTT; CDR3 protein: CATSDLRGTGRTGELFF
D gene: TRBD1; V gene: TRBV6-5; J gene: TRBJ1-5; clone size: .; CDR3 DNA: TGTGCCAGCAGTCGGAACAGGGGCGGAACGGAGCCCCAGCATTTT; CDR3 protein: CASSRNRGGTEPQHF
D gene: .; V gene: TRBV28; J gene: TRBJ1-1; clone size: .; CDR3 DNA: TGTGCCAGCAGTTACATTCCCCAGAACACTGAAGCTTTCTTT; CDR3 protein: CASSYIPQNTEAFF
D gene: TRBD1; V gene: TRBV9; J gene: TRBJ1-3; clone size: .; CDR3 DNA: TGTGCCAGCAGCCCCGGGACAGGCTGGGACACCATATATTTT; CDR3 protein: CASSPGTGWDTIYF
D gene: TRBD1; V gene: TRBV29-1; J gene: TRBJ1-2; clone size: .; CDR3 DNA: TGCAGCGTTGGGCAGGGGGCGATTGGCTACACCTTC; CDR3 protein: CSVGQGAIGYTF
D gene: .; V gene: TRBV6-5; J gene: TRBJ1-5; clone size: few; CDR3 DNA: TGTGCCAGCAGGAGGACAGACAATCAGCCCCAGCATTTT; CDR3 protein: CASRRTDNQPQHF
D gene: TRBD1; V gene: TRBV7-8; J gene: TRBJ1-2; clone size: .; CDR3 DNA: TGTGCCAGCAGCTTAGCGGGGACAGAGAACTATGGCTACACCTTC; CDR3 protein: CASSLAGTENYGYTF
D gene: .; V gene: TRBV5-1; J gene: TRBJ1-1; clone size: .; CDR3 DNA: TGCGCCAGCAGCAGGGGGACCGGGGGGCCTGAAGCTTTCTTT; CDR3 protein: CASSRGTGGPEAFF
D gene: TRBD1; V gene: TRBV5-1; J gene: TRBJ2-1; clone size: .; CDR3 DNA: TGCGCCAGCAGCTTCAGGGGGCAGACCTACAATGAGCAGTTCTTC; CDR3 protein: CASSFRGQTYNEQFF
D gene: TRBD2; V gene: TRBV2; J gene: TRBJ2-3; clone size: .; CDR3 DNA: TGTGCCATCACCGGGACTACCACCACAGATACGCAGTATTTT; CDR3 protein: CAITGTTTTDTQYF
D gene: .; V gene: TRBV16; J gene: TRBJ1-5; clone size: once; CDR3 DNA: TGTGCCAGCAGCCTGGACAGAAATCAGCCCCAGCATTTT; CDR3 protein: CASSLDRNQPQHF
D gene: TRBD2; V gene: TRBV5-1; J gene: TRBJ2-5; clone size: once; CDR3 DNA: TGCGCCAGCAGCTTGGAAGGTAGCGGGGGGGAATGGACGAAGTACCAAGAGACCCAGTACTTC; CDR3 protein: CASSLEGSGGEWTKYQETQYF
D gene: .; V gene: TRBV11-1; J gene: TRBJ1-1; clone size: .; CDR3 DNA: TGTGCCAGCAGCTTTAACCGCCGGGACACTGAAGCTTTCTTT; CDR3 protein: CASSFNRRDTEAFF
D gene: .; V gene: TRBV7-9; J gene: TRBJ1-2; clone size: .; CDR3 DNA: TGTGCCAGCAGCCGCGTGGACACAAATAACTATGGCTACACCTTC; CDR3 protein: CASSRVDTNNYGYTF
D gene: TRBD1; V gene: TRBV14; J gene: TRBJ1-2; clone size: .; CDR3 DNA: TGTGCCAGCAGCCAAGGCTGGCAGGGGGGCTATGGCTACACCTTC; CDR3 protein: CASSQGWQGGYGYTF
D gene: .; V gene: TRBV7-9; J gene: TRBJ1-3; clone size: .; CDR3 DNA: TGTGCCAGCAGCCGGAACAGGGACTCTGGAAACACCATATATTTT; CDR3 protein: CASSRNRDSGNTIYF
D gene: TRBD1; V gene: TRBV5-8; J gene: TRBJ2-7; clone size: .; CDR3 DNA: TGTGCCAGCAGCATGGACAGGGGTACTTACGAGCAGTACTTC; CDR3 protein: CASSMDRGTYEQYF
D gene: .; V gene: TRBV4-2; J gene: TRBJ1-1; clone size: .; CDR3 DNA: TGTGCCAGCAGCCAAGTTGACAGGAGGAGTCACACTGAAGCTTTCTTT; CDR3 protein: CASSQVDRRSHTEAFF
D gene: .; V gene: TRBV7-2; J gene: TRBJ1-3; clone size: .; CDR3 DNA: TGTGCCAGATGTGACAGCTATAGTGGAAACACCATATATTTT; CDR3 protein: CARCDSYSGNTIYF
D gene: .; V gene: TRBV9; J gene: TRBJ1-5; clone size: once; CDR3 DNA: TGTGCCAGCAGCGCGCAGGGCCTTAGCAATCAGCCCCAGCATTTT; CDR3 protein: CASSAQGLSNQPQHF
D gene: .; V gene: TRBV2; J gene: TRBJ1-5; clone size: .; CDR3 DNA: TGTGCCAGCAATCGGGGAGGCAGTAGCAATCAGCCCCAGCATTTT; CDR3 protein: CASNRGGSSNQPQHF
D gene: TRBD2; V gene: TRBV27; J gene: TRBJ2-1; clone size: .; CDR3 DNA: TGTGCCAGCAGTTCTACGACTAGCGGGAATAATGAGCAGTTCTTC; CDR3 protein: CASSSTTSGNNEQFF
D gene: .; V gene: TRBV5-1; J gene: TRBJ2-2; clone size: .; CDR3 DNA: TGCGCCAGCAGCGCCGCCGGGTCCTCCGGGGAGCTGTTTTTT; CDR3 protein: CASSAAGSSGELFF
D gene: .; V gene: TRBV12-3/TRBV12-4; J gene: TRBJ1-2; clone size: .; CDR3 DNA: TGTGCCAGCAGTTTAGAGCTTAACTATGGCTACACCTTC; CDR3 protein: CASSLELNYGYTF
D gene: TRBD1; V gene: TRBV19; J gene: TRBJ2-1; clone size: .; CDR3 DNA: TGTGCCAGTAGTATTTCCGGGACAGCCTACAATGAGCAGTTCTTC; CDR3 protein: CASSISGTAYNEQFF
D gene: .; V gene: TRBV12-3/TRBV12-4; J gene: TRBJ1-1; clone size: .; CDR3 DNA: TGTGCCAGCAGCCGAACAGGGAACACTGAAGCTTTCTTT; CDR3 protein: CASSRTGNTEAFF
D gene: .; V gene: TRBV11-2; J gene: TRBJ2-7; clone size: .; CDR3 DNA: TGTGCCAGCAGCCTCACAGGCTACGAGCAGTACTTC; CDR3 protein: CASSLTGYEQYF
D gene: .; V gene: TRBV28; J gene: TRBJ1-1; clone size: .; CDR3 DNA: TGTGCCAGCAGTTTATGGGGAGGGTACACTGAAGCTTTCTTT; CDR3 protein: CASSLWGGYTEAFF
D gene: TRBD1; V gene: TRBV10-3; J gene: TRBJ2-3; clone size: .; CDR3 DNA: TGTGCCATCAGTCCGGGACAGGTAGGAGATACGCAGTATTTT; CDR3 protein: CAISPGQVGDTQYF
D gene: .; V gene: TRBV28; J gene: TRBJ1-2; clone size: .; CDR3 DNA: TGTGCCAGCAGTCTCGAGATCTATGGCTACACCTTC; CDR3 protein: CASSLEIYGYTF
D gene: .; V gene: TRBV27; J gene: TRBJ1-1; clone size: once; CDR3 DNA: TGTGCCAGCAGTTGGGGCGCAAACACTGAAGCTTTCTTT; CDR3 protein: CASSWGANTEAFF
D gene: .; V gene: TRBV5-6; J gene: TRBJ2-2; clone size: .; CDR3 DNA: TGTGCCAGCAGGGTGTATCGAGTCGGGGAGCTGTTTTTT; CDR3 protein: CASRVYRVGELFF
D gene: .; V gene: TRBV11-2; J gene: TRBJ1-1; clone size: .; CDR3 DNA: TGTGCCAGCAGCTCCAGCGGGGACGCAGGTACTGAAGCTTTCTTT; CDR3 protein: CASSSSGDAGTEAFF
D gene: TRBD1; V gene: TRBV9; J gene: TRBJ1-2; clone size: .; CDR3 DNA: TGTGCCAGCAGCGGTAGGGGACAGGGGTCAGGCTACACCTTC; CDR3 protein: CASSGRGQGSGYTF
D gene: TRBD2; V gene: TRBV4-1; J gene: TRBJ2-1; clone size: .; CDR3 DNA: TGCGCCAGCAGCCGTGCCGGGACTAGCATGTACAATGAGCAGTTCTTC; CDR3 protein: CASSRAGTSMYNEQFF
D gene: TRBD2; V gene: TRBV4-1; J gene: TRBJ2-1; clone size: few; CDR3 DNA: TGCGCCAGCAGCCACTCAGGACTAGCGGGAAACAATGAGCAGTTCTTC; CDR3 protein: CASSHSGLAGNNEQFF
D gene: TRBD1; V gene: TRBV4-3; J gene: TRBJ1-5; clone size: .; CDR3 DNA: TGCGCCAGCAGCCAGGGACAGGGGGCGAAGAGCAATCAGCCCCAGCATTTT; CDR3 protein: CASSQGQGAKSNQPQHF
D gene: .; V gene: TRBV28; J gene: TRBJ2-1; clone size: .; CDR3 DNA: TGTGCCAGCAGTTGGGCCCCTACCAATGAGCAGTTCTTC; CDR3 protein: CASSWAPTNEQFF
D gene: .; V gene: TRBV28; J gene: TRBJ1-3; clone size: .; CDR3 DNA: TGTGGTGGCTCCTCTGGAAACACCATATATTTT; CDR3 protein: CGGSSGNTIYF
D gene: .; V gene: TRBV19; J gene: TRBJ1-2; clone size: few; CDR3 DNA: TGTGCCAGTAGTACCCCACAGGGATGGACCTATGGCTACACCTTC; CDR3 protein: CASSTPQGWTYGYTF
D gene: TRBD1; V gene: TRBV15; J gene: TRBJ1-2; clone size: .; CDR3 DNA: TGTGCCACCAGCAGGGACAGGGGGCATGGCTACACCTTC; CDR3 protein: CATSRDRGHGYTF
D gene: TRBD1; V gene: TRBV28; J gene: TRBJ1-2; clone size: .; CDR3 DNA: TGTGCCAGCAGTTTCCCACAGGGGGCATCGAACTATGGCTACACCTTC; CDR3 protein: CASSFPQGASNYGYTF
D gene: .; V gene: TRBV12-5; J gene: TRBJ2-2; clone size: once; CDR3 DNA: TGTGCTAGTGGTTCGGGCCGGGGATTCGGCGGGGAGCTGTTTTTT; CDR3 protein: CASGSGRGFGGELFF
D gene: TRBD1; V gene: TRBV6-5; J gene: TRBJ1-1; clone size: .; CDR3 DNA: TGTGCCAGCAGTACAGCGACAGGGAAGACTGAAGCTTTCTTT; CDR3 protein: CASSTATGKTEAFF
D gene: TRBD1; V gene: TRBV7-3; J gene: TRBJ2-3; clone size: .; CDR3 DNA: TGTGCCAGCAGCTCGACAGGGAAGGCAGATACGCAGTATTTT; CDR3 protein: CASSSTGKADTQYF
D gene: .; V gene: TRBV6-5; J gene: TRBJ1-5; clone size: .; CDR3 DNA: TGTGCCAGCAGTCCGGGACACGCTGAGGGGCCCCAGCATTTT; CDR3 protein: CASSPGHAEGPQHF